Each of the 2 T cell receptor beta chains below was sequenced from the same sample in a study of PD-L1 blockade in urothelial cancer. Assay used: immunoSEQ multiplex PCR; TCRdb lists only in-frame clones, some missing. In the table there are more than 50,000 clones, over 75% of which are singletons. This material consisted of PBMCs, taken around atezolizumab (anti-PD-L1) treatment. The receptors here all came from a man in his 70s with urothelial cancer.

The chain joins TRBV6-6 to TRBJ2-7; the match to TRBD2 covers 7 bases. Germline V gene data show CDR1 as MNHNY and CDR2 as SVGAGI (reference sequence). V trimming: 5 bases; J trimming: 2 bases; junction bases outside the gene matches: 9. The CDR3 has 15 amino acids. CDR3 region: CASSAPGTTTYEQYF. As DNA, the CDR3 is TGTGCCAGCAGTGCCCCCGGGACTACAACCTACGAGCAGTACTTC.

Concerning this clone: A junction end diverges from the germline sequence, so it may reflect a read error. The rearrangement uses TRBV5-4 and TRBJ2-7; 8 bases line up with TRBD2. This CDR3 spans 15 amino acids. The germline gives CDR1 SGHNT, CDR2 YYREEE (reference sequence). The CDR3 DNA sequence: TGTGCCAGCAGTTTGGAACTAGCGGCACCCTACGAGCAGTACTTC. Translation: CASSLELAAPYEQYF. The full variable domain, completed using reference TRBV5-4 and TRBJ2-7, is ETGVTQSPTHLIKTRGQQVTLRCSSQSGHNTVSWYQQALGQGPQFIFQYYREEENGRGNFPPRFSGLQFPNYSSELNVNALELDDSALYLCASSLELAAPYEQYFGPGTRLTVT.